The 25 T cell receptor beta chains below all came from one sample that was sequenced in a study of shared clonotypes between healthy human individuals. Repertoires were generated with immunoSEQ multiplex PCR, while TCRdb's copy carries only in-frame clones and drops some. Of about 1.5 million clones listed, 98% are singletons. The sample consisted of naive CD4+ T cells sorted from blood. Subset in this sample: CD45RA+ positively selected. The receptor source for this set is a man aged 30 to 39 in good health.

In the case of this clone: This specimen includes other DNA sequences encoding the same CDR3. The CDR3 sequence: CASSLPGYEQFF. Here the CDR3 DNA reads TGTGCCAGCAGTTTACCGGGCTATGAGCAGTTCTTC. The chain couples TRBV28 to TRBJ2-1, with D unclear. The germline CDR1 and CDR2 sequences are MDHEN and SYDVKM. Trimming shortened V by 2 bases and J by 8 bases, and 7 bases separated the two germline ends. The CDR3 consists of 12 residues.

A remark on this clone: The same CDR3 also results from other DNA sequences found in this sample. This chain links TRBV5-1 with TRBJ2-5; D is possibly TRBD2 (6 bases). Germline values: CDR1 SGHRS, CDR2 YFSETQ. The CDR3 contains 13 residues. With 1 base removed from V and 5 bases from J, the gap between germline ends came to 9 bases. CDR3 sequence reads: CASSLLAWETQYF. The DNA for the CDR3 is TGCGCCAGCAGCTTGCTAGCGTGGGAGACCCAGTACTTC.

CDR3 in amino acids: CASSIGGHSNQPQHF. In DNA form, the CDR3 reads TGTGCCAGTAGTATAGGTGGACATAGCAATCAGCCCCAGCATTTT. The chain recombines TRBV19 with TRBJ1-5; perhaps TRBD1 as D (5 bases). The germline gives CDR1 LNHDA, CDR2 SQIVND (reference sequence). The CDR3 contains 15 residues. Trimming cost V 1 base and J 0 bases, with 7 bases left between them.

Concerning this clone itself: Other DNA sequences from this sample encode an identical CDR3 as well. J is TRBJ1-2 and V is TRBV19, with 7 bases aligning to TRBD1. The germline CDR1 and CDR2 sequences are LNHDA and SQIVND (reference sequence). V lost 5 bases to trimming and J lost 4 bases; unmatched junction nucleotides: 4. CDR3 length equals 13 residues. The CDR3 region has the DNA TGTGCCAGTAGTGAGGGACAGTTCTATGGCTACACCTTC. Its translation: CASSEGQFYGYTF.

For this clone: The same CDR3 arises from other DNA sequences in this sample as well. The V and J genes are TRBV18 and TRBJ1-1; no reliable D call. Germline CDR1 reads KGHSH; CDR2 reads LQKENI. The CDR3 consists of 13 residues. Trimming shortened V by 2 bases and J by 0 bases, and 4 bases separated the two germline ends. The CDR3 loop is CASSPGMNTEAFF. As DNA, the CDR3 is TGTGCCAGCTCACCAGGCATGAACACTGAAGCTTTCTTT.

The chain is built from TRBV5-1 and TRBJ2-3; TRBD1 agrees at 7 bases. CDR3 length: 14 residues. Germline V CDR1 and CDR2: SGHRS, YFSETQ. The ends lost 4 bases at V and 4 bases at J; junction bases unmatched: 6. The CDR3 region is CASSVDRASDTQYF. For the CDR3, the DNA is TGCGCCAGCAGCGTTGACAGGGCGTCAGATACGCAGTATTTT.

The chain carries TRBV9 and TRBJ2-1; D is perhaps TRBD1 or TRBD2 (5 bases each). The CDR3 spans 19 residues. From germline, CDR1 is SGDLS and CDR2 YYNGEE. Trimming stripped 0 bases from V and 5 bases from J, with 24 bases between. DNA for the CDR3: TGTGCCAGCAGCGTAGGGAGCGTAGGGAAACCGGGGACGGACAATGAGCAGTTCTTC. This translates into CASSVGSVGKPGTDNEQFF.

The J gene is TRBJ2-7, the V gene TRBV9; D uncertain. This CDR3 has 13 residues. Germline assignment: CDR1 SGDLS and CDR2 YYNGEE. V shed 0 bases and J shed 6 bases, with 10 bases lying between them. CDR3 protein: CASSVGVRTEQYF. The CDR3, as DNA: TGTGCCAGCAGCGTAGGGGTTAGGACCGAGCAGTACTTC.

The chain links TRBV18 to TRBJ2-2; 12 bases map to TRBD1. J lost 0 bases, V lost 4 bases, and 12 bases had no gene match. CDR3 length: 20 residues. CDR1 is KGHSH and CDR2 is LQKENI in the germline V gene. CDR3 DNA: TGTGCCAGCTCACGCTCCGGGACAGGGGGCGGCTTGGCGAACACCGGGGAGCTGTTTTTT. Amino acids: CASSRSGTGGGLANTGELFF. The variable domain in full, completed from reference TRBV18 and TRBJ2-2, reads NAGVMQNPRHLVRRRGQEARLRCSPMKGHSHVYWYRQLPEEGLKFMVYLQKENIIDESGMPKERFSAEFPKEGPSILRIQQVVRGDSAAYFCASSRSGTGGGLANTGELFFGEGSRLTVL.

The chain has TRBV6-4 and TRBJ2-3; possibly TRBD1 for D (5 bases). The CDR3 loop spans 13 amino acids. The germline gives CDR1 MRHNA, CDR2 SNTAGT. Trimming took off 4 bases at V and 6 bases at J, with 11 bases between the two ends. CDR3 sequence: CASSAQGRDTQYF. For the CDR3, the DNA is TGTGCCAGCAGTGCCCAGGGTAGGGATACGCAGTATTTT.

This rearrangement joins TRBV6-5 to TRBJ1-1; 7 nucleotides line up with TRBD1. V trimming: 7 bases; J trimming: 5 bases; junction bases outside the gene matches: 10. This CDR3 comprises 14 residues. Germline V gene sequence: CDR1 MNHEY, CDR2 SVGAGI. The CDR3 nucleotides are TGTGCCAGCACTAGACAGGGCCCCACAACTGAAGCTTTCTTT. This gives the protein CASTRQGPTTEAFF.

This chain connects TRBV5-1 to TRBJ2-7; D might be TRBD1 (6 bases). The V end was cut by 0 bases, the J end by 2 bases, with 9 bases between. The CDR3 is 14 amino acids. From germline, CDR1 is SGHRS and CDR2 YFSETQ. CDR3 sequence reads: CASSLDQGPYEQYF. CDR3 coding DNA: TGCGCCAGCAGCTTGGATCAGGGGCCCTACGAGCAGTACTTC.

In the case of this clone: The same CDR3 is also encoded by other DNA sequences in this sample. The chain combines TRBV7-3 with TRBJ2-3; D may be TRBD2 (5 bases). The CDR3 consists of 13 residues. The germline V gene has CDR1 SGHTA and CDR2 FQGTGA. With 5 bases removed from V and 1 base from J, the gap between germline ends came to 7 bases. CDR3 protein: CASSRGGTDTQYF. The DNA of the CDR3 is TGTGCCAGCAGCCGGGGAGGCACAGATACGCAGTATTTT.

The table lists this clone with a count of one. The chain carries TRBV7-2 and TRBJ2-5; maybe TRBD2 (5 bases). CDR3 length: 15 residues. V was clipped by 5 bases and J by 2 bases, with 15 bases between them. Germline CDR1 and CDR2: SGHTA and FQGNSA. CDR3 DNA: TGTGCCAGCAGCACAGACCCGGGGTGGCAAGAGACCCAGTACTTC. This encodes CASSTDPGWQETQYF. Variable domain in full (rest from reference TRBV7-2 and TRBJ2-5): GAGVSQSPSNKVTEKGKDVELRCDPISGHTALYWYRQSLGQGLEFLIYFQGNSAPDKSGLPSDRFSAERTGGSVSTLTIQRTQQEDSAVYLCASSTDPGWQETQYFGPGTRLLVL.

The chain couples TRBV27 to TRBJ2-4, with D perhaps TRBD1 (5 bases). V was pared by 3 bases and J by 6 bases, with 9 bases between. Germline V gene sequence: CDR1 MNHEY, CDR2 SMNVEV (reference sequence). This CDR3 is 13 amino acids long. As DNA, the CDR3 is TGTGCCAGCAGTTTGATTAGGGGAAACATTCAGTACTTC. The encoded protein is CASSLIRGNIQYF.

The V call is TRBV2, the J call TRBJ1-2, with D perhaps matching TRBD1 (6 bases). Trimming left V 8 bases short and J 8 bases short, with 24 bases between. The length of the CDR3 is 15 residues. From germline, CDR1 is SNHLY and CDR2 FYNNEI. This chain's CDR3 is CASLRQEASPGGYTF. In nucleotides, the CDR3 is TGTGCCAGCTTACGACAGGAGGCGAGCCCGGGGGGCTACACCTTC.

V is TRBV4-1 and J is TRBJ1-5; D call uncertain. This CDR3 spans 15 amino acids. The germline CDR1 and CDR2 sequences are MGHRA and YSYEKL. Trimming pared 4 bases from V and 5 bases from J, leaving 15 bases between. The CDR3 loop is CASSRLGTTYQPQHF. Here the CDR3 DNA reads TGCGCCAGCAGCCGATTGGGTACGACCTATCAGCCCCAGCATTTT.

The rearrangement links TRBV19 to TRBJ2-5, with 8 bases fitting TRBD1. With V trimmed by 9 bases and J by 5 bases, 8 bases remained unmatched. The CDR3 runs to 13 residues. Germline loops: CDR1 LNHDA, CDR2 SQIVND (reference sequence). The CDR3 DNA reads TGTGCCAGCAGTTCAGGGGGCGGTGAGACCCAGTACTTC. Translating it yields CASSSGGGETQYF.

CDR3 sequence: CASSGGTPSSYEQYF. The CDR3, as DNA: TGCGCCAGCAGTGGAGGGACTCCCAGCTCCTACGAGCAGTACTTC. The genes are TRBV10-2 and TRBJ2-7; D may be TRBD2 (6 bases). The CDR3 is 15 residues long. Trimming stripped 4 bases from V and 0 bases from J, with 13 bases between. Germline CDR1 and CDR2: WSHSY and SAAADI.

In DNA, the CDR3 is TGTGCCAGCAGGCATCCTTCCGGGGGGATTTATGGCTACACCTTC. Residues: CASRHPSGGIYGYTF. V gene TRBV28 combines with J gene TRBJ1-2; weak D call: TRBD1 (5 bases). The CDR3 runs 15 residues. The germline gives CDR1 MDHEN, CDR2 SYDVKM. V was trimmed by 6 bases and J by 5 bases, leaving 19 bases between them.

The chain joins TRBV10-1 to TRBJ2-1; TRBD2 might be the D (6 bases). Germline V gene lookup returns CDR1 WNHNN and CDR2 SYGVQD (reference sequence). V lost 3 bases to trimming and J lost 7 bases, with 13 bases between them. The CDR3 loop spans 14 amino acids. The CDR3 DNA sequence: TGCGCCAGCAGTGACGACGGGAGAGGAAATGAGCAGTTCTTC. Protein product: CASSDDGRGNEQFF.

The V gene is TRBV5-1, the J gene TRBJ2-7; 10 bases line up with TRBD2. Looked up from germline, CDR1 is SGHRS and CDR2 is YFSETQ. CDR3 length: 15 residues. V lost 4 bases and J lost 3; bases outside the gene matches: 7. The CDR3 loop reads CASSLNEREGYEQYF. Here the CDR3 DNA reads TGCGCCAGCAGCCTGAATGAGCGGGAGGGCTACGAGCAGTACTTC.

The chain recombines TRBV27 with TRBJ1-2; D remains ambiguous. V lost 2 bases, J lost 4 bases, and 11 bases lay in between. Germline V gene data show CDR1 as MNHEY and CDR2 as SMNVEV (reference sequence). The CDR3 contains 14 residues. CDR3 bases: TGTGCCAGCAGTTTAAGGCTCGGTGGCTATGGCTACACCTTC. Its protein product is CASSLRLGGYGYTF.

The rearrangement links TRBV11-3 to TRBJ2-3; 10 bases are a match to TRBD2. V lost 2 bases, J lost 7 bases, and 6 bases stayed unmatched. The V gene's germline CDR1 is SGHNT and CDR2 YENEEA. This CDR3 is 15 amino acids long. The CDR3 region is CASSLSGRAQNTQYF. Here the CDR3 DNA reads TGTGCCAGCAGCTTAAGCGGGAGGGCCCAAAATACGCAGTATTTT.

The chain employs TRBV6-5 and TRBJ1-5; D ambiguous. The V end was cut by 0 bases, the J end by 6 bases, with 9 bases between. This CDR3 is 14 amino acids long. Germline assignment: CDR1 MNHEY and CDR2 SVGAGI. The CDR3 DNA reads TGTGCCAGCAGTTACTCGCCGGGTAGTCAGCCCCAGCATTTT. Translated, it gives CASSYSPGSQPQHF.